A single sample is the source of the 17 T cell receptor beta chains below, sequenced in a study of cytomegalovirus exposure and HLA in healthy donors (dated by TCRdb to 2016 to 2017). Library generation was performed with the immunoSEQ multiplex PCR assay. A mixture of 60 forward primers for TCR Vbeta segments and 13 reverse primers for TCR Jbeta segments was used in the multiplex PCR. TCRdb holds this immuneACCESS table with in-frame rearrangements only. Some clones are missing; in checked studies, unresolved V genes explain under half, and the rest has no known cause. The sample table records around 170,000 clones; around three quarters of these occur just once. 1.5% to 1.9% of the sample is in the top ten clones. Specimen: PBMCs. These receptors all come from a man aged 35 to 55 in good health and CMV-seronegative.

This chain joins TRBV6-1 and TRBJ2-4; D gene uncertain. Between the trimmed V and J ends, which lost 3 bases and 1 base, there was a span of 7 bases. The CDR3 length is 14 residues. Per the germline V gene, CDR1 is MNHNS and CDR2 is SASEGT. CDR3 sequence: CASSESEAKNIQYF. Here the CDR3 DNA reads TGTGCCAGCAGTGAGAGCGAGGCCAAAAACATTCAGTACTTC.

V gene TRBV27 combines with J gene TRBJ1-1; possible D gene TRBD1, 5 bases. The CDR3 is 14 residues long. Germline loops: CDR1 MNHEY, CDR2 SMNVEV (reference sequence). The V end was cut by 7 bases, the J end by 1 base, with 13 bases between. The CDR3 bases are TGTGCCAGCACACAAGGAAGGGGGAACACTGAAGCTTTCTTT. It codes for CASTQGRGNTEAFF.

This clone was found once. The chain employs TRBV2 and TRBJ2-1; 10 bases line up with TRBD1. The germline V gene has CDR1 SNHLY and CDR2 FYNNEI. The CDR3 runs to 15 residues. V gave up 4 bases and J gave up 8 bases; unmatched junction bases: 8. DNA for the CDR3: TGTGCCAGCAGTGTGGGGACAGGGGTATACGATGAGCAGTTCTTC. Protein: CASSVGTGVYDEQFF.

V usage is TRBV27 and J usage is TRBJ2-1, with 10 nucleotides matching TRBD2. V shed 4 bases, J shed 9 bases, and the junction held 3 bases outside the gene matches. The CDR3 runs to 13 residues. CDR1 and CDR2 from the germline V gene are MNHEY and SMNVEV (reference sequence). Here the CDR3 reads CASSSSGSSEQFF. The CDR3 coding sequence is TGTGCCAGCAGTTCTAGCGGGAGTAGTGAGCAGTTCTTC.

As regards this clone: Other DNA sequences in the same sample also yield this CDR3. The CDR3 nucleotides are TGTGCCAGCTCACCAGGACAGGGTGAAGGCTACACCTTC. This sequence encodes CASSPGQGEGYTF. The gene calls are TRBV18 and TRBJ1-2; 8 bases are a match to TRBD1. Germline CDR1 KGHSH, CDR2 LQKENI. V lost 2 bases to trimming and J lost 8 bases; unmatched junction nucleotides: 4. The CDR3 spans 13 residues.

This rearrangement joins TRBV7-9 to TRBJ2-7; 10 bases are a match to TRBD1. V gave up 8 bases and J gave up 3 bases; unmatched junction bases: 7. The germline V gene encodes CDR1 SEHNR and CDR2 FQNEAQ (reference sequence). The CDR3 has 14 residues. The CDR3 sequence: CASGGGTGDYEQYF. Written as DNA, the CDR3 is TGTGCCAGCGGGGGGGGGACAGGGGACTACGAGCAGTACTTC.

The CDR3 loop reads CASSSPGFPDTQYF. The CDR3 DNA reads TGTGCCAGCAGCTCCCCCGGGTTTCCAGATACGCAGTATTTT. The genes are TRBV7-3 and TRBJ2-3, with no clear D. V lost 4 bases to trimming and J lost 4 bases, with 12 bases between them. Germline values: CDR1 SGHTA, CDR2 FQGTGA. The CDR3 loop spans 14 amino acids.

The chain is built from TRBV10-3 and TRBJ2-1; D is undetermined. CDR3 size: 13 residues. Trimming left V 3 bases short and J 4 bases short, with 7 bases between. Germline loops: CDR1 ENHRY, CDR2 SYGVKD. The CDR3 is CAISDSGYNEQFF. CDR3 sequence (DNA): TGTGCCATCAGTGATTCCGGGTACAATGAGCAGTTCTTC.

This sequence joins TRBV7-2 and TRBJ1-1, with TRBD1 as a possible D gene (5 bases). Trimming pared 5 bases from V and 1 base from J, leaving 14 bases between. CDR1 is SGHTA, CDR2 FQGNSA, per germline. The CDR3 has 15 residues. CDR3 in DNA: TGTGCCAGCAGCCCTTACACAGGATCGAACACTGAAGCTTTCTTT. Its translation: CASSPYTGSNTEAFF.

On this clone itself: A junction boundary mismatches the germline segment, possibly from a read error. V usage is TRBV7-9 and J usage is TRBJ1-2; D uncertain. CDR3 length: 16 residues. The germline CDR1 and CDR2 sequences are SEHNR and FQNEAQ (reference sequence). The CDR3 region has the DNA TGTTCCAGCAGCTTAGCGAACCCCGAGTATACGCATGGCTACACCTTC. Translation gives CSSSLANPEYTHGYTF.

The CDR3 region is CASSEYPGGDEQYV. CDR3 coding DNA: TGCGCCAGCAGTGAGTACCCAGGGGGCGACGAGCAGTACGTC. The genes are TRBV10-2 and TRBJ2-7, with TRBD1 matching 8 bases. Germline lookup yields CDR1 WSHSY and CDR2 SAAADI. V shed 1 base and J 5 bases; nucleotides not matched to a gene: 4. The CDR3 contains 14 residues.

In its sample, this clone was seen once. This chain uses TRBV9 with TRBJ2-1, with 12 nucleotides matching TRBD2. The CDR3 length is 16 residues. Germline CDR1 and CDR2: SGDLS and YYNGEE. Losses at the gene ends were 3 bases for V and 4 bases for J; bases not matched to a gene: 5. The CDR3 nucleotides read TGTGCCAGCAGCGCGAGGACTAGCGGGGTTTACAATGAGCAGTTCTTC. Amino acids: CASSARTSGVYNEQFF.

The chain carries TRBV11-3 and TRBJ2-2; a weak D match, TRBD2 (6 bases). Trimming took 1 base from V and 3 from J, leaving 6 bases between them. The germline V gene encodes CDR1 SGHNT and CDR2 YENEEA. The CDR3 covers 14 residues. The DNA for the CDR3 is TGTGCCAGCAGCTTAGGGGGGGACACCGGGGAGCTGTTTTTT. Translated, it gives CASSLGGDTGELFF.

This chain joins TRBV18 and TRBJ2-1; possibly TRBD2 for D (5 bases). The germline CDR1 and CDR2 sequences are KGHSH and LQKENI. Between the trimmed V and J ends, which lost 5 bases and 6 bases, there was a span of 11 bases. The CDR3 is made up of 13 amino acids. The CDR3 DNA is TGTGCCAGCTCAATTCTAGCTGGCAATGAGCAGTTCTTC. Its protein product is CASSILAGNEQFF. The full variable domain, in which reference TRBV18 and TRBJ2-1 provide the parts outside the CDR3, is NAGVMQNPRHLVRRRGQEARLRCSPMKGHSHVYWYRQLPEEGLKFMVYLQKENIIDESGMPKERFSAEFPKEGPSILRIQQVVRGDSAAYFCASSILAGNEQFFGPGTRLTVL.

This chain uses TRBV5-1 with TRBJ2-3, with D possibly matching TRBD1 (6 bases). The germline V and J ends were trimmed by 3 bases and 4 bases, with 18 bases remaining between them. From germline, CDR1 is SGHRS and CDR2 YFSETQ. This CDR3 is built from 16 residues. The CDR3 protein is CASSSNRGSSPDTQYF. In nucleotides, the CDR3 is TGCGCCAGCAGCTCGAATAGGGGGAGTTCCCCAGATACGCAGTATTTT.

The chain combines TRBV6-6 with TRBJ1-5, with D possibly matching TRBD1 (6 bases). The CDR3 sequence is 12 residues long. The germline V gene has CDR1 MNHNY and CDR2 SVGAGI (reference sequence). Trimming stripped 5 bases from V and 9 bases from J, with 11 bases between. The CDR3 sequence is CASSTGLMPQHF. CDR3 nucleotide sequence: TGTGCCAGCAGTACAGGGTTAATGCCCCAGCATTTT.

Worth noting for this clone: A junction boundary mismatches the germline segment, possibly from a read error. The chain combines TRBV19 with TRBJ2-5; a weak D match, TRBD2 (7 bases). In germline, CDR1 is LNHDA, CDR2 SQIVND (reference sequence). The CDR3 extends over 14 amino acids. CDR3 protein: CASSTPGGQEIQYF. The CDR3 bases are TGTGCCAGTAGTACCCCCGGGGGGCAAGAGATCCAGTACTTC.